This paragraph covers one T cell receptor beta chain sequence. As yet, its antigen is unknown. Profiled with immunoSEQ multiplex PCR; TCRdb holds only in-frame clones, not every one. The repertoire holds 160,000 or so clones, just over 90% seen once, with roughly 4.5% in the top ten. The data stem from a study of T cell responses to AZD1222 COVID-19 vaccine. Study outcomes and limitations: Spike regions recognized by vaccine-associated CD4 TCRs spanned the protein, led by 160-218 and 743-854. Only a handful of AZD1222 recipients, several in all, had baseline seropositivity. Reportedly, nearly half the spike-specific TCRs target unmutated variant regions.

Germline loops: CDR1 SNHLY, CDR2 FYNNEI. The V gene lost 1 base and the J gene lost 4 bases, with 14 bases spanning the gap. The CDR3 sequence is 16 residues long. The clonotype originates from an adult in good health. The specimen was peripheral blood, collected on day 0 of MenACWY control vaccination. This chain uses TRBV2 with TRBJ2-4, with D perhaps being TRBD1 or TRBD2 (5 bases each). This CDR3 reads CASSEEWAEGKNIQYF. The CDR3 DNA follows: TGTGCCAGCAGTGAAGAATGGGCCGAGGGGAAAAACATTCAGTACTTC.